The 17 T cell receptor beta chains reported below all come from one sample, sequenced in a study of T cells after yellow fever vaccination. TCRdb used MiXCR to reprocess the 5' RACE reads, holding one entry per CDR3 protein. The sample carries roughly 500,000 distinct CDR3 sequences, less than 20% recorded once. Here the sequenced sample was PBMCs, taken 15 days after the yellow fever booster vaccination. These receptors were obtained from a man younger than 45 who received the YFV17D yellow fever vaccine.

This clonotype was observed a handful of times. This rearrangement joins TRBV6-5 to TRBJ1-2; D remains unclear. Trimming removed 3 bases at V and 8 bases at J, with 13 bases between. The CDR3 runs to 13 residues. Germline CDR1 and CDR2: MNHEY and SVGAGI. Here the CDR3 reads CASSYSPPWGYTF. For the CDR3, the DNA is TGTGCCAGCAGTTATAGCCCCCCGTGGGGCTACACCTTC.

This clonotype was seen more than once but under ten times. The chain employs TRBV14 and TRBJ2-1; D is ambiguous. V was shortened by 1 base and J by 0 bases, with 10 bases between the two germline ends. Looked up from germline, CDR1 is SGHDN and CDR2 is FVKESK. The length of the CDR3 is 16 residues. CDR3 in amino acids: CASSQVGYSSYNEQFF. The CDR3 bases are TGTGCCAGCAGCCAAGTAGGGTATAGCTCCTACAATGAGCAGTTCTTC.

The chain employs TRBV6-1 and TRBJ2-3, with 8 bases lining up with TRBD1. The V and J ends lost 5 bases and 4 bases, in that order; junction bases with no gene match: 11. This CDR3 region has 16 residues. Germline lookup yields CDR1 MNHNS and CDR2 SASEGT. CDR3 sequence: CASSTAGRGRADTQYF. CDR3 sequence (DNA): TGTGCCAGCAGTACGGCGGGCAGGGGGCGCGCAGATACGCAGTATTTT.

This clonotype came up a few times. The chain employs TRBV10-3 and TRBJ2-1, with 12 bases fitting TRBD2. J was trimmed by 8 bases and V by 10 bases; bases with no gene match: 6. Germline V gene sequence: CDR1 ENHRY, CDR2 SYGVKD. The CDR3 totals 13 residues. The CDR3 DNA follows: TGTGCCACCCAGACTAGCGGGAGTTATGAGCAGTTCTTC. It codes for CATQTSGSYEQFF.

V and J are TRBV20-1 and TRBJ2-7; D is undetermined. The CDR3 spans 12 residues. Germline V gene sequence: CDR1 DFQATT, CDR2 SNEGSKA (reference sequence). The V gene lost 0 bases and the J gene lost 4 bases, with 7 bases spanning the gap. CDR3 bases: TGCAGTGCTAGAGATAGAATGTACGAGCAGTACTTC. It yields the protein CSARDRMYEQYF.

This clonotype came up a few times. The chain links TRBV6-5 to TRBJ1-1; D unresolved. Germline assignment: CDR1 MNHEY and CDR2 SVGAGI. The CDR3 has 15 amino acids. Deletions cut 0 bases from V and 1 base from J, with 9 bases between. Written as DNA, the CDR3 is TGTGCCAGCAGTTACTCGGGGTTTGGGAACACTGAAGCTTTCTTT. Translating gives CASSYSGFGNTEAFF.

In DNA, the CDR3 is TGCGCCAGCAGCTTGGCCGTAGACATACCCTACGAGCAGTACTTC. It is translated as CASSLAVDIPYEQYF. J is TRBJ2-7 and V is TRBV5-1, with D unclear. CDR3 length: 15 residues. V was pared by 0 bases and J by 2 bases, with 12 bases between. Germline CDR1 SGHRS, CDR2 YFSETQ.

The chain is built from TRBV7-8 and TRBJ2-3; possibly TRBD1 for D (5 bases). V lost 8 bases and J lost 13, with 19 bases in between. This CDR3 spans 12 amino acids. Germline V CDR1 and CDR2: SGHVS, FQNEAQ. The CDR3 region has the DNA TGTGCCAGCGGGGTTGGGCGAATAGGGGAGTATTTT. This encodes CASGVGRIGEYF. Variable domain in full (rest from reference TRBV7-8 and TRBJ2-3): GAGVSQSPRYKVAKRGQDVALRCDPISGHVSLFWYQQALGQGPEFLTYFQNEAQLDKSGLPSDRFFAERPEGSVSTLKIQRTQQEDSAVYLCASGVGRIGEYFGPGTRLTVL.

The sample holds a few counts of this clonotype. This sequence joins TRBV3-1 and TRBJ2-7, with 8 bases identical to TRBD1. CDR3 length: 14 amino acids. J was trimmed by 1 base and V by 4 bases; bases with no gene match: 3. The germline V gene has CDR1 LGHDT and CDR2 YNNKEL (reference sequence). Here the CDR3 DNA reads TGTGCCAGCAGCCCAAGACAGGGGTCCTACGAGCAGTACTTC. The encoded protein is CASSPRQGSYEQYF.

This clonotype was picked up a small number of times. The chain carries TRBV12-3 or TRBV12-4 and TRBJ2-2; TRBD2 matches 10 bases. The CDR3 runs to 15 residues. Trimming at V came to 10 bases and at J to 6 bases, leaving 11 bases not matched to a gene. In DNA form, the CDR3 reads TGTGCCATCCGGCGGGCTAGCGGGAGTCCCGGGGAGCTGTTTTTT. The encoded protein is CAIRRASGSPGELFF.

The chain has TRBV6-4 and TRBJ2-2; D is uncertain. The CDR3 contains 13 residues. The germline V gene encodes CDR1 MRHNA and CDR2 SNTAGT. Between the trimmed V and J ends, which lost 6 bases and 6 bases, there was a span of 11 bases. CDR3 sequence (DNA): TGTGCCAGCAGCGTAGAAAGGTCCGGGGAGCTGTTTTTT. It yields the protein CASSVERSGELFF.

This clonotype appeared a few times. The rearrangement joins TRBV20-1 to TRBJ2-2; TRBD1 or TRBD2 may be the D gene (6 bases each). Germline V CDR1 and CDR2: DFQATT, SNEGSKA (reference sequence). V was trimmed by 4 bases and J by 5 bases, leaving 14 bases between them. The CDR3 totals 14 residues. CDR3 DNA: TGCAGTGCTATGGGCAGGGGAGGTACCGGGGAGCTGTTTTTT. Amino acids: CSAMGRGGTGELFF.

The rearrangement joins TRBV28 to TRBJ2-1; TRBD2 agrees at 7 bases. Germline V gives CDR1 MDHEN, CDR2 SYDVKM. V shed 10 bases, J shed 0 bases, and the junction held 9 bases outside the gene matches. The CDR3 loop spans 15 amino acids. The CDR3, as DNA: TGTGCCACCTCAGGCGGGGACTACTCCTACAATGAGCAGTTCTTC. Its translation is CATSGGDYSYNEQFF.

The table lists this clonotype with a few counts. The chain links TRBV20-1 to TRBJ1-1; a weak D match, TRBD1 (6 bases). The CDR3 covers 14 residues. Germline V gene sequence: CDR1 DFQATT, CDR2 SNEGSKA (reference sequence). The CDR3 DNA reads as TGCAGCGCATCAGGGGAAACCTTGAACACTGAAGCTTTCTTT. Protein sequence: CSASGETLNTEAFF.

This clonotype has just a few counts. This chain connects TRBV5-6 to TRBJ2-1; D may be TRBD2 (5 bases). The CDR3 consists of 15 residues. Trimming took off 2 bases at V and 0 bases at J, with 9 bases between the two ends. The germline gives CDR1 SGHDT, CDR2 YYEEEE. The CDR3, as DNA: TGTGCCAGCAGCTTACGCGGAGGCTCCTACAATGAGCAGTTCTTC. Residues: CASSLRGGSYNEQFF.

The chain uses TRBV12-3 or TRBV12-4 and TRBJ1-5; D is uncertain. Trimming pared 7 bases from V and 2 bases from J, leaving 6 bases between. The CDR3 loop spans 12 amino acids. CDR3 DNA: TGTGCCAGCAATTCGGGCAATCAGCCCCAGCATTTT. As protein: CASNSGNQPQHF.

This chain links TRBV7-2 with TRBJ2-7; D not resolved. The germline gives CDR1 SGHTA, CDR2 FQGNSA. CDR3 size: 13 residues. Trimming left V 4 bases short and J 3 bases short, with 10 bases between. The CDR3 here is CASSSSSRYEQYF. The CDR3 region has the DNA TGTGCCAGCAGCTCATCTAGTCGCTACGAGCAGTACTTC.